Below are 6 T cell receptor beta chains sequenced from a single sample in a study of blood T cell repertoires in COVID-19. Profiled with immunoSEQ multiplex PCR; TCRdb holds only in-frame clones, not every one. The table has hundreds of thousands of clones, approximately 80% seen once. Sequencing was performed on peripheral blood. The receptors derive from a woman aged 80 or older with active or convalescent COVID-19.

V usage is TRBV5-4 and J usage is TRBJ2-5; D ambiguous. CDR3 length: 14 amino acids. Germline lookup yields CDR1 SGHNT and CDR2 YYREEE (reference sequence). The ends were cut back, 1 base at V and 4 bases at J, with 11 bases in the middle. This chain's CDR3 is CASSLSASAETQYF. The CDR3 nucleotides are TGTGCCAGCAGCTTGTCGGCCAGCGCAGAGACCCAGTACTTC. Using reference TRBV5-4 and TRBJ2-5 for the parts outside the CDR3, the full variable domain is ETGVTQSPTHLIKTRGQQVTLRCSSQSGHNTVSWYQQALGQGPQFIFQYYREEENGRGNFPPRFSGLQFPNYSSELNVNALELDDSALYLCASSLSASAETQYFGPGTRLLVL.

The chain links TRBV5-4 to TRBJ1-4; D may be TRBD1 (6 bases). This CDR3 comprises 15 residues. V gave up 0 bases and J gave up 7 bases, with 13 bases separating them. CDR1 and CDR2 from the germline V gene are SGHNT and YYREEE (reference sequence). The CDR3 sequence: CASSLDGGRGEKLFF. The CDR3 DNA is TGTGCCAGCAGCTTGGACGGGGGGCGAGGTGAAAAACTGTTTTTT.

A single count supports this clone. CDR3 residues: CASSASGGQGAIGYTF. DNA of the CDR3: TGTGCCAGCAGCGCAAGTGGAGGACAGGGGGCTATTGGCTACACCTTC. V gene TRBV21-1 combines with J gene TRBJ1-2; the table's D call, TRBD1, has no DNA check behind it. TRBV21-1 represents a pseudogene. This CDR3 contains 16 residues.

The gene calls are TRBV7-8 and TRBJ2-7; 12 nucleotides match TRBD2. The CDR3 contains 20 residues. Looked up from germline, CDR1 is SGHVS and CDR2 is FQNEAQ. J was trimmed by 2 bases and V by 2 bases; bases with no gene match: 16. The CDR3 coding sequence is TGTGCCAGCAGCTTAATAGGCAGGACTAGCGGGACCACCCGTCCCTACGAGCAGTACTTC. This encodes CASSLIGRTSGTTRPYEQYF.

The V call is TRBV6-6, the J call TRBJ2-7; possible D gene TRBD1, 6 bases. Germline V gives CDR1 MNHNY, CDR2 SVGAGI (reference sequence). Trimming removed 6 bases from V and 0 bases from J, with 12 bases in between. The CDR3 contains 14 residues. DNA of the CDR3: TGTGCCAGCAGCCCCAGGGGAAGCTCCTACGAGCAGTACTTC. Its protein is CASSPRGSSYEQYF.

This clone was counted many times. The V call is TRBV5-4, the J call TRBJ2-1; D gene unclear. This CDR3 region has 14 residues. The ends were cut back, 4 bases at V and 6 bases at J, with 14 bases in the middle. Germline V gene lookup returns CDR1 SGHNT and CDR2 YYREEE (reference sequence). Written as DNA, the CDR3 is TGTGCCAGCAGCGACTCCCAGCGTTTCAATGAGCAGTTCTTC. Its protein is CASSDSQRFNEQFF.